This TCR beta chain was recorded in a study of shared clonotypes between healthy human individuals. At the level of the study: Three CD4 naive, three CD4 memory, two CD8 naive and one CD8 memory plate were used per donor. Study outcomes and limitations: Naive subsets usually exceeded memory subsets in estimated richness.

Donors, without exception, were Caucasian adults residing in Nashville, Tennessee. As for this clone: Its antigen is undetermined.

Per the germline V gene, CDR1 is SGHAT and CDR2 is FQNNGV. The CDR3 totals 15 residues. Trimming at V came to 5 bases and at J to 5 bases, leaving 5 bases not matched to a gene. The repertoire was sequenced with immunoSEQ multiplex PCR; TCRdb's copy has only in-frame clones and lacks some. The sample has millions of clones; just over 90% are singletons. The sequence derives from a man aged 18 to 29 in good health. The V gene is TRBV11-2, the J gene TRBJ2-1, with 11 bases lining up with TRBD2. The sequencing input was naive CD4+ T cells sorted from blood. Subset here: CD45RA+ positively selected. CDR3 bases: TGTGCCAGCAGCATCGGGACTAGCGGAAACAATGAGCAGTTCTTC. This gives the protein CASSIGTSGNNEQFF.